This T cell receptor (beta chain) derives from a study of CD8+ T cells in alopecia areata. Study-wide findings and caveats: Scalp sequencing captures resident alphabeta T cells of normal skin too.

The CDR3 runs 16 residues. Germline loops: CDR1 SGHRS, CDR2 YFSETQ. The V segment lost 2 bases and the J segment 8 bases; nucleotides outside the gene matches: 9. Once RNA had been extracted, it was reverse transcribed into cDNA to act as the sequencing template. Generated by immunoSEQ multiplex PCR, the TCRdb table keeps only in-frame clones and is missing some. The sample lists a few hundred thousand clones; roughly 44% were seen once. Treatment in this sample: oral pan-JAK inhibitor, 5-10 mg twice daily. For this clone: Its antigen remains unknown.

This sequence joins TRBV5-1 and TRBJ2-1, with TRBD2 identical over 11 bases. The receptor was isolated from a human donor with alopecia areata. This specimen consisted of CD4+ T cells sorted from blood, obtained at approximately week 36, from a patient treated with tofacitinib. CDR3 loop: CASSLLAGVITDEQFF. The CDR3, as DNA: TGCGCCAGCAGCTTACTAGCGGGAGTTATAACGGATGAGCAGTTCTTC.